A selection of T cell receptor beta chains follows, all from one sample in a study of blood T cell repertoires in COVID-19. TCRdb keeps only in-frame clones here, not all; method: immunoSEQ multiplex PCR. The data contain 200,000 to 300,000 clones, roughly four fifths of them seen just once; the ten biggest clones take up approximately 4.5%. The sequenced material came from peripheral blood. Receptors were obtained from a woman aged 70-85 years with acute or convalescent COVID-19. The CDR3 runs from the conserved cysteine through the conserved F or W. D genes are given only for firm matches. The size entry is marked missing in some rows and otherwise reads once, few, many or a size class.

v_gene: TRBV12-5
abundance: NA
j_gene: TRBJ1-5
d_gene: NA
CDR3aa: CASGLSRRLNSNQPQHF
CDR3nt: TGTGCTAGTGGTTTGTCTCGTAGATTAAATAGCAATCAGCCCCAGCATTTT

v_gene: TRBV10-1
abundance: once
j_gene: TRBJ2-3
d_gene: NA
CDR3aa: CASSDSASTDTQYF
CDR3nt: TGCGCCAGCAGTGATTCAGCGAGCACAGATACGCAGTATTTT

v_gene: TRBV5-4
abundance: NA
j_gene: TRBJ2-2
d_gene: NA
CDR3aa: CASSPTPNWELFF
CDR3nt: TGTGCCAGCAGCCCGACACCGAACTGGGAGCTGTTTTTT

v_gene: TRBV5-1
abundance: NA
j_gene: TRBJ1-4
d_gene: NA
CDR3aa: CASSPGMGNEKLFF
CDR3nt: TGCGCCAGCAGCCCAGGGATGGGAAATGAAAAACTGTTTTTT

v_gene: TRBV7-9
abundance: NA
j_gene: TRBJ2-3
d_gene: NA
CDR3aa: CASSSRADTDTQYF
CDR3nt: TGTGCCAGCAGCTCAAGAGCTGACACAGATACGCAGTATTTT

v_gene: TRBV5-1
abundance: NA
j_gene: TRBJ2-7
d_gene: TRBD1
CDR3aa: CASSPRQGAYEQYF
CDR3nt: TGCGCCAGCAGCCCAAGACAGGGGGCCTACGAGCAGTACTTC

v_gene: TRBV10-3
abundance: NA
j_gene: TRBJ2-3
d_gene: TRBD2
CDR3aa: CAISELSSGGIGDTQYF
CDR3nt: TGTGCCATCAGTGAGTTGTCTAGCGGGGGGATAGGAGATACGCAGTATTTT

v_gene: TRBV28
abundance: NA
j_gene: TRBJ1-6
d_gene: NA
CDR3aa: CASRLLGGYGTSPLHF
CDR3nt: TGTGCCAGCAGGCTCCTTGGGGGGTACGGTACTTCACCCCTCCACTTT

v_gene: TRBV6-6
abundance: NA
j_gene: TRBJ1-5
d_gene: NA
CDR3aa: CASVASYSNQPQHF
CDR3nt: TGTGCCAGCGTTGCCTCCTACTCCAATCAGCCCCAGCATTTT

v_gene: TRBV11-3
abundance: NA
j_gene: TRBJ2-1
d_gene: NA
CDR3aa: CASSPSGFSEQFF
CDR3nt: TGTGCCAGCAGCCCCTCAGGTTTTAGTGAGCAGTTCTTC

v_gene: TRBV5-1
abundance: NA
j_gene: TRBJ1-1
d_gene: TRBD1
CDR3aa: CASSSDRIEAFF
CDR3nt: TGCGCCAGCAGCTCGGACAGGATTGAAGCTTTCTTT

v_gene: TRBV2
abundance: NA
j_gene: TRBJ1-4
d_gene: NA
CDR3aa: CASSQQRILAEKLFF
CDR3nt: TGTGCCAGCAGTCAACAACGGATATTAGCTGAAAAACTGTTTTTT

v_gene: TRBV5-1
abundance: NA
j_gene: TRBJ2-3
d_gene: NA
CDR3aa: CASSLALPGISTDTQYF
CDR3nt: TGCGCCAGCAGCTTGGCCCTGCCGGGTATTAGCACAGATACGCAGTATTTT

v_gene: TRBV21-1
abundance: few
j_gene: TRBJ1-1
d_gene: NA
CDR3aa: CASRDRGLRTEAFF
CDR3nt: TGTGCCAGCAGGGACAGGGGATTGAGAACTGAAGCTTTCTTT

v_gene: TRBV4-1
abundance: NA
j_gene: TRBJ2-1
d_gene: TRBD2
CDR3aa: CASSQGLASGVGGSYNEQFF
CDR3nt: TGCGCCAGCAGCCAAGGTCTGGCTAGCGGGGTTGGTGGCTCCTACAATGAGCAGTTCTTC

v_gene: TRBV30
abundance: NA
j_gene: TRBJ1-3
d_gene: TRBD1
CDR3aa: CAWSGRTGTGNTIYF
CDR3nt: TGTGCCTGGAGTGGTCGGACAGGGACTGGAAACACCATATATTTT

v_gene: TRBV19
abundance: NA
j_gene: TRBJ1-2
d_gene: TRBD1
CDR3aa: CASIPTGGGGYTF
CDR3nt: TGTGCCAGTATCCCAACAGGGGGCGGAGGCTACACCTTC

v_gene: TRBV7-9
abundance: NA
j_gene: TRBJ2-7
d_gene: NA
CDR3aa: CASSLGTLSYEQYF
CDR3nt: TGTGCCAGCAGCCTCGGGACATTATCCTACGAGCAGTACTTC

v_gene: TRBV6-5
abundance: few
j_gene: TRBJ1-5
d_gene: TRBD1
CDR3aa: CASSTGGLSQPQHF
CDR3nt: TGTGCCAGCAGCACAGGGGGGTTAAGTCAGCCCCAGCATTTT

v_gene: TRBV19
abundance: NA
j_gene: TRBJ2-5
d_gene: TRBD1
CDR3aa: CASRESGQIEETQYF
CDR3nt: TGTGCCAGTAGGGAGTCGGGACAGATAGAAGAGACCCAGTACTTC

v_gene: TRBV7-6
abundance: NA
j_gene: TRBJ2-3
d_gene: TRBD1
CDR3aa: CASSPGTGTWADTQYF
CDR3nt: TGTGCCAGCAGCCCCGGGACAGGGACGTGGGCAGATACGCAGTATTTT

v_gene: TRBV28
abundance: NA
j_gene: TRBJ1-5
d_gene: TRBD1
CDR3aa: CASSSRQGISRQPQHF
CDR3nt: TGTGCCAGCAGTTCAAGACAGGGAATATCGCGTCAGCCCCAGCATTTT

v_gene: TRBV3-1/TRBV3-2
abundance: NA
j_gene: TRBJ2-7
d_gene: NA
CDR3aa: CASSQGPGTYEQYF
CDR3nt: TGTGCCAGCAGCCAGGGTCCAGGCACCTACGAGCAGTACTTC

v_gene: TRBV7-2
abundance: NA
j_gene: TRBJ1-2
d_gene: TRBD1
CDR3aa: CASSAQGVDGYTF
CDR3nt: TGTGCCAGCAGCGCCCAGGGGGTGGATGGCTACACCTTC

v_gene: TRBV6-5
abundance: NA
j_gene: TRBJ1-3
d_gene: NA
CDR3aa: CASIRDIGPGNTIYF
CDR3nt: TGTGCCAGTATCCGGGACATAGGCCCCGGAAACACCATATATTTT

v_gene: TRBV27
abundance: NA
j_gene: TRBJ1-5
d_gene: NA
CDR3aa: CASSPAIWGENQPQHF
CDR3nt: TGTGCCAGCAGTCCGGCCATATGGGGGGAAAATCAGCCCCAGCATTTT

v_gene: TRBV19
abundance: once
j_gene: TRBJ1-5
d_gene: TRBD1
CDR3aa: CASSIGTDASNQPQHF
CDR3nt: TGTGCCAGTAGTATCGGGACAGACGCTAGCAATCAGCCCCAGCATTTT

v_gene: TRBV10-2
abundance: NA
j_gene: TRBJ2-1
d_gene: NA
CDR3aa: CASSESSEQFF
CDR3nt: TGCGCCAGCAGTGAGTCGAGTGAGCAGTTCTTC

v_gene: TRBV4-2
abundance: NA
j_gene: TRBJ2-5
d_gene: TRBD2
CDR3aa: CASSSGTSGGGYQETQYF
CDR3nt: TGTGCCAGCAGCTCCGGGACTAGCGGGGGGGGGTACCAAGAGACCCAGTACTTC

v_gene: TRBV2
abundance: NA
j_gene: TRBJ1-2
d_gene: TRBD1
CDR3aa: CASSEEGQGSYGYTF
CDR3nt: TGTGCCAGCAGTGAAGAAGGACAGGGGTCCTATGGCTACACCTTC

v_gene: TRBV4-3
abundance: NA
j_gene: TRBJ1-1
d_gene: NA
CDR3aa: CASSQELRARGGTEAFF
CDR3nt: TGCGCCAGCAGCCAAGAGTTGCGGGCCAGGGGTGGGACTGAAGCTTTCTTT

v_gene: TRBV3-1/TRBV3-2
abundance: NA
j_gene: TRBJ2-2
d_gene: NA
CDR3aa: CASSALGGVGELFF
CDR3nt: TGTGCCAGCAGCGCACTGGGGGGAGTCGGGGAGCTGTTTTTT

v_gene: TRBV5-5
abundance: NA
j_gene: TRBJ1-2
d_gene: TRBD1
CDR3aa: CASSLGGQGVDYGYTF
CDR3nt: TGTGCCAGCAGCTTGGGGGGACAGGGGGTTGACTATGGCTACACCTTC

v_gene: TRBV14
abundance: NA
j_gene: TRBJ2-1
d_gene: TRBD2
CDR3aa: CASKMGGYEQFF
CDR3nt: TGTGCCAGCAAAATGGGGGGGTATGAGCAGTTCTTC

v_gene: TRBV4-3
abundance: NA
j_gene: TRBJ2-1
d_gene: NA
CDR3aa: CASSQYFRGGSNNEQFF
CDR3nt: TGCGCCAGCAGCCAGTATTTCAGGGGTGGGTCAAACAATGAGCAGTTCTTC

v_gene: TRBV2
abundance: once
j_gene: TRBJ1-5
d_gene: NA
CDR3aa: CASSDGPPGQPQHF
CDR3nt: TGTGCCAGCAGTGATGGCCCCCCGGGACAGCCCCAGCATTTT

v_gene: TRBV7-8
abundance: NA
j_gene: TRBJ1-5
d_gene: NA
CDR3aa: CASSLVGRNQPQHF
CDR3nt: TGTGCCAGCAGCTTAGTGGGCAGGAATCAGCCCCAGCATTTT

v_gene: TRBV28
abundance: NA
j_gene: TRBJ2-1
d_gene: NA
CDR3aa: CAAREGGGAYNEQFF
CDR3nt: TGTGCCGCCAGGGAAGGGGGGGGAGCCTACAATGAGCAGTTCTTC

v_gene: TRBV5-1
abundance: NA
j_gene: TRBJ2-3
d_gene: NA
CDR3aa: CASSLGEPDTQYF
CDR3nt: TGCGCCAGCAGCTTGGGGGAGCCAGATACGCAGTATTTT

v_gene: TRBV19
abundance: NA
j_gene: TRBJ1-6
d_gene: NA
CDR3aa: CASTLDRLSNSPLHF
CDR3nt: TGTGCCAGTACCCTAGATCGACTTTCTAATTCACCCCTCCACTTT

v_gene: TRBV18
abundance: once
j_gene: TRBJ2-2
d_gene: TRBD1
CDR3aa: CASSPPGQRGELFF
CDR3nt: TGTGCCAGCTCACCTCCGGGACAGCGCGGGGAGCTGTTTTTT

v_gene: TRBV2
abundance: NA
j_gene: TRBJ1-5
d_gene: NA
CDR3aa: CASTGGNSNQPQHF
CDR3nt: TGTGCCAGCACCGGCGGGAATAGCAATCAGCCCCAGCATTTT